This TCR beta chain was captured by sequencing in a study of spatial heterogeneity in lung cancer. This clonotype was observed a handful of times. As for time point: blood at routine non-recurrence follow-up after resection. TCRdb re-analysed the 5' RACE reads in MiXCR, keeping a single row per CDR3 protein. The table includes 60,000 to 85,000 distinct CDR3 sequences, nearly 9% detected once. CDR3 length: 12 residues. Germline V gives CDR1 SNHLY, CDR2 FYNNEI. V dropped 5 bases and J dropped 5 bases, with 7 bases sitting between them. V and J are TRBV2 and TRBJ2-1; TRBD1 is a possible D gene (5 bases). The input for sequencing was PBMCs, taken at follow-up. The sequence was obtained from a female donor with early-stage non-small cell lung cancer. The CDR3 coding sequence is TGTGCCAGCAGTATGACAGACAATGAGCAGTTCTTC. This codes for CASSMTDNEQFF.